Sequencing of this T cell receptor beta chain was carried out in a study of T-cell reconstitution after alpha-beta-depleted transplantation in children. Library preparation (for TCRbeta) was performed with unique molecular identifiers. TCRdb processed the PCR reads anew with MiXCR; each CDR3 protein has one entry. Of around 400,000 distinct CDR3 sequences listed, about a tenth are singletons. V was trimmed by 5 bases and J by 0 bases, leaving 11 bases between them. CDR3 length equals 15 residues. Sequenced material: PBMCs from the stem cell graft donor, taken from the stem cell graft. This clonotype was obtained from a human donor who donated a stem cell graft to a child with acute myeloid leukemia. The chain is built from TRBV12-3 or TRBV12-4 and TRBJ2-1; no clear D gene. The CDR3 sequence is CASSPPTASYNEQFF. The CDR3 DNA reads as TGTGCCAGCAGTCCCCCGACGGCCTCCTACAATGAGCAGTTCTTC.